This T cell receptor beta chain derives from a study of blood T cell repertoires in COVID-19. Across the study: There were acute and convalescent COVID-19 samples, and they came from the United States, Italy and Spain. Sample material is recorded as cDNA or gDNA derived from T cells, B-cell-depleted T cells, or PBMCs.

Original data processing: Amplification with reference gene primers provided the estimates of nucleated cell counts. Libraries were prepared by immunoSEQ multiplex PCR; TCRdb keeps only in-frame clonotypes and omits some of them. From that table come the V and J calls and clone size; the DNA was used to work out D and trimming. Altogether 180,000 or so clones are present, about 80% being singletons, with the ten largest covering 2.6%. Germline V gene sequence: CDR1 LGHDT, CDR2 YNNKEL (reference sequence). The CDR3 spans 13 residues. J lost 10 bases, V lost 2 bases, and 3 bases had no gene match. The rearrangement joins TRBV3-1 (or the pseudogene TRBV3-2) to TRBJ1-2; 11 bases map to TRBD1. Specimen: peripheral blood. This receptor was identified in a human donor with acute or convalescent COVID-19. The donor label of this sample is uncertain. CDR3 in amino acids: CASSQLGQGAYTF. CDR3 coding DNA: TGTGCCAGCAGCCAACTCGGACAGGGGGCCTACACCTTC.